This passage covers 17 T cell receptor beta chains from one sample sequenced in a study of shared clonotypes between healthy human individuals. Produced via immunoSEQ multiplex PCR; TCRdb's table is partial and in-frame only. The table includes fewer than 650,000 clones, approximately 80% detected once. The sample was PBMCs. These receptors came from a woman in her thirties or forties in good health. Some clones in this sample may be carry-over from other donors' samples.

This clone has only a few counts. The rearrangement links TRBV2 to TRBJ2-5; D perhaps matches TRBD2 (6 bases). V lost 5 bases to trimming and J lost 3 bases, with 10 bases between them. Germline assignment: CDR1 SNHLY and CDR2 FYNNEI. The CDR3 is 13 amino acids. CDR3 coding DNA: TGTGCCAGCAGTCGGGAGTCTGAAGAGACCCAGTACTTC. Translated, it gives CASSRESEETQYF.

The chain recombines TRBV28 with TRBJ1-4; perhaps TRBD1 as D (5 bases). Germline V gives CDR1 MDHEN, CDR2 SYDVKM. With 1 base removed from V and 4 bases from J, the gap between germline ends came to 16 bases. The CDR3 contains 17 residues. The CDR3: CASSLFLPRAINEKLFF. Written as DNA, the CDR3 is TGTGCCAGCAGTTTATTCCTCCCCAGGGCCATTAATGAAAAACTGTTTTTT.

This chain joins TRBV28 and TRBJ2-1; TRBD2 matches 9 bases. This CDR3 has 15 amino acids. CDR1 is MDHEN, CDR2 SYDVKM, per germline. V shed 5 bases, J shed 7 bases, and the junction held 9 bases outside the gene matches. Here the CDR3 reads CASSLMGGRVNEQFF. CDR3 nucleotides: TGTGCCAGCAGTCTTATGGGCGGGAGGGTAAATGAGCAGTTCTTC. The full variable domain, completed using reference TRBV28 and TRBJ2-1, is DVKVTQSSRYLVKRTGEKVFLECVQDMDHENMFWYRQDPGLGLRLIYFSYDVKMKEKGDIPEGYSVSREKKERFSLILESASTNQTSMYLCASSLMGGRVNEQFFGPGTRLTVL.

Concerning this clone: Other DNA sequences in this sample translate to the same CDR3. The chain joins TRBV5-1 to TRBJ1-4, with 10 bases that match TRBD1. CDR3 size: 15 residues. Germline values: CDR1 SGHRS, CDR2 YFSETQ. Trimming removed 0 bases from V and 6 bases from J; junction bases left unmatched: 2. This CDR3 is CASSLEGTGDEKLFF. DNA of the CDR3: TGCGCCAGCAGCTTGGAGGGGACAGGGGATGAAAAACTGTTTTTT.

V usage is TRBV19 and J usage is TRBJ2-3; D is possibly TRBD1 or TRBD2 (5 bases each). Germline values: CDR1 LNHDA, CDR2 SQIVND (reference sequence). The V gene lost 7 bases and the J gene lost 3 bases, with 14 bases spanning the gap. CDR3 length: 14 amino acids. CDR3 sequence: CASMAQGVTDTQYF. DNA for the CDR3: TGTGCCAGTATGGCGCAGGGAGTGACAGATACGCAGTATTTT.

The rearrangement links TRBV19 to TRBJ2-1; 10 bases are shared with TRBD2. V dropped 3 bases and J dropped 2; count of bases not matched to a gene: 4. This CDR3 has 16 residues. Looked up from germline, CDR1 is LNHDA and CDR2 is SQIVND (reference sequence). The chain's CDR3 is CASSIVGLATYNEQFF. CDR3 coding DNA: TGTGCCAGTAGTATTGTGGGACTAGCGACCTACAATGAGCAGTTCTTC.

This chain joins TRBV19 and TRBJ2-7; TRBD1 might be the D (6 bases). V was clipped by 10 bases and J by 1 base, with 11 bases between them. The CDR3 contains 12 residues. The germline V gene has CDR1 LNHDA and CDR2 SQIVND (reference sequence). CDR3 residues: CATRTGSYEQYF. The CDR3, as DNA: TGTGCCACCAGAACAGGGTCCTACGAGCAGTACTTC. Full variable domain (outside the CDR3, taken from reference TRBV19 and TRBJ2-7): DGGITQSPKYLFRKEGQNVTLSCEQNLNHDAMYWYRQDPGQGLRLIYYSQIVNDFQKGDIAEGYSVSREKKESFPLTVTSAQKNPTAFYLCATRTGSYEQYFGPGTRLTVT.

V and J are TRBV2 and TRBJ2-3, with D tentatively TRBD2 (5 bases). Germline V gives CDR1 SNHLY, CDR2 FYNNEI. The CDR3 is 13 residues long. The V end was cut by 4 bases, the J end by 6 bases, with 11 bases between. CDR3 sequence: CASSGRTGDTQYF. The CDR3 bases are TGTGCCAGCAGTGGCCGGACTGGGGATACGCAGTATTTT.

This sequence joins TRBV5-1 and TRBJ2-3; perhaps TRBD2 as D (7 bases). This CDR3 has 16 amino acids. Germline loops: CDR1 SGHRS, CDR2 YFSETQ. Trimming left V 2 bases short and J 0 bases short, with 13 bases between. This CDR3 is CASSFSGTPSTDTQYF. DNA of the CDR3: TGCGCCAGCAGCTTCAGCGGGACACCAAGCACAGATACGCAGTATTTT.

This clone showed up many times. Different DNA sequences within this sample yield the same CDR3. This chain joins TRBV30 and TRBJ2-5; TRBD2 matches at 12 bases. The CDR3 consists of 18 residues. CDR1 is GTSNPN and CDR2 is SVGIG in the germline V gene (reference sequence). J gave up 4 bases and V 5 bases, and 17 bases lay outside the gene matches. CDR3 residues: CAWGLSSGRAWWRETQYF. CDR3 in DNA: TGTGCCTGGGGCCTATCTAGCGGGAGGGCCTGGTGGAGAGAGACCCAGTACTTC. The whole variable domain, remainder taken from reference TRBV30 and TRBJ2-5, is SQTIHQWPATLVQPVGSPLSLECTVEGTSNPNLYWYRQAAGRGLQLLFYSVGIGQISSEVPQNLSASRPQDRQFILSSKKLLLSDSGFYLCAWGLSSGRAWWRETQYFGPGTRLLVL.

V is TRBV19 and J is TRBJ2-5; D is uncertain. Germline V gene sequence: CDR1 LNHDA, CDR2 SQIVND (reference sequence). Between the trimmed V and J ends, which lost 0 bases and 7 bases, there was a span of 9 bases. The CDR3 covers 13 residues. In DNA, the CDR3 is TGTGCCAGTAGTATAGATAAAGACGTGACCCAGTACTTC. Protein: CASSIDKDVTQYF.

There are a few counts of this clone. The J gene is TRBJ2-5, the V gene TRBV28; 9 bases are shared with TRBD1. From germline, CDR1 is MDHEN and CDR2 SYDVKM. With V trimmed by 7 bases and J by 1 base, 4 bases remained unmatched. CDR3 length: 14 amino acids. CDR3 amino acids: CASKDRGPQETQYF. Written as DNA, the CDR3 is TGTGCCAGCAAGGACAGGGGTCCCCAAGAGACCCAGTACTTC. Variable domain in full (rest from reference TRBV28 and TRBJ2-5): DVKVTQSSRYLVKRTGEKVFLECVQDMDHENMFWYRQDPGLGLRLIYFSYDVKMKEKGDIPEGYSVSREKKERFSLILESASTNQTSMYLCASKDRGPQETQYFGPGTRLLVL.

The chain has TRBV7-3 and TRBJ2-7; the D gene is possibly TRBD2 (6 bases). The V end lost 1 base, the J end lost 5 bases, and 12 bases lay between the germline ends. Germline CDR1 SGHTA, CDR2 FQGTGA. The CDR3 is 14 amino acids. The CDR3 nucleotides read TGTGCCAGCAGCTTAAGTCGGGACTCGCACGAGCAGTACTTC. Residues: CASSLSRDSHEQYF.

Remarks on this clone: This clone may be a read error of a much larger clone one base away. This rearrangement joins TRBV5-1 to TRBJ1-6; 9 bases agree with TRBD1. J lost 7 bases, V lost 7 bases, and 9 bases had no gene match. Germline lookup yields CDR1 SGHRS and CDR2 YFSETQ. CDR3 length: 15 amino acids. CDR3 coding DNA: TGCGCCAGCGGCCCGCGGACAGGGGAAAATTCACCCCTCCACTTT. This codes for CASGPRTGENSPLHF.

Ten or more counts support this clone. This chain connects TRBV5-4 to TRBJ2-7; 10 positions match TRBD1. The trim removed 4 bases at V and 5 bases at J, leaving 6 bases unmatched. CDR1 SGHNT and CDR2 YYREEE come from the germline V gene (reference sequence). The CDR3 runs to 14 residues. As DNA, the CDR3 is TGTGCCAGCAGCCGGGGACAGGGGAAAAACGAGCAGTACTTC. Translating gives CASSRGQGKNEQYF.

The chain couples TRBV6-4 to TRBJ2-3, with a tentative D call TRBD2 (6 bases). This CDR3 has 15 residues. Between the trimmed V and J ends, which lost 2 bases and 4 bases, there was a span of 13 bases. The germline V gene has CDR1 MRHNA and CDR2 SNTAGT. CDR3 nucleotide sequence: TGTGCCAGCAGTGACACGCCCGGGACTTCAGATACGCAGTATTTT. It encodes CASSDTPGTSDTQYF.

The rearrangement joins TRBV6-5 to TRBJ2-1; D might be TRBD2 (5 bases). CDR1 and CDR2 from the germline V gene are MNHEY and SVGAGI. V lost 10 bases to trimming and J lost 4 bases, with 17 bases between them. The CDR3 sequence is 14 residues long. CDR3 region: CANKPGFHYNEQFF. DNA of the CDR3: TGTGCCAACAAACCGGGATTTCATTACAATGAGCAGTTCTTC.